Included here is one TCR beta chain sequence, with context. The antigen is not known. The V and J ends lost 6 bases and 1 base respectively, with 8 bases between them. Germline lookup yields CDR1 MGHRA and CDR2 YSYEKL. The CDR3 has 13 residues. This entry belongs to a study of shared clonotypes between healthy human individuals. Whole-study context: Plates per donor: three CD4 naive, three CD4 memory, two CD8 naive, one CD8 memory. Notes on the study in general: Richness estimates generally favored naive over memory subsets.

Deep-level settings were used for running the assay. The table came from immunoSEQ multiplex PCR; TCRdb's copy has only in-frame clones and leaves some out. The data contain approximately 2.4 million clones, approximately 96% of them singletons. V and J are TRBV4-1 and TRBJ2-3; D gene ambiguous. Sequencing used naive CD4+ T cells sorted from blood. The subset is: CD45RA+ positively selected. The clonotype comes from a man younger than 30 in good health. The CDR3 spells CASRLTRTDTQYF. DNA for the CDR3: TGCGCCAGCAGACTCACCCGCACAGATACGCAGTATTTT.